This T cell receptor (beta chain) was identified in a study of blood T cell repertoires in COVID-19. Study-level information: Donors in the United States, Italy and Spain gave samples during acute or convalescent COVID-19. Sources were T cells, B-cell-depleted T cells, or PBMCs; the material itself was cDNA or gDNA.

Per the authors' pipeline: Cell counts per sample came from amplifying reference gene primers. Using immunoSEQ multiplex PCR, the repertoire was profiled, and TCRdb retains in-frame clones only, with some absent. That table is the source of V, J and clone size, and D and trimming were worked out from the DNA. This sample has about 250,000 clones, with roughly 80% found just once. The V segment lost 4 bases and the J segment 11 bases; nucleotides outside the gene matches: 2. Germline-derived CDR1 and CDR2 are SQVTM and ANQGSEA. CDR3 length: 11 amino acids. This chain connects TRBV29-1 to TRBJ1-6, with 7 bases that match TRBD1. The TCR comes from a woman aged 65 to 85 with acute or convalescent COVID-19. The material sequenced was peripheral blood. The CDR3 coding sequence is TGCAGCGTTGGGGACAGCGCACCCCTCCACTTT. This codes for CSVGDSAPLHF.